This is a list of T cell receptor beta chains from one sample in a study of shared clonotypes between healthy human individuals. Clones were sequenced by immunoSEQ multiplex PCR, and TCRdb holds only the in-frame ones, with some missing. The sample records around 2.1 million clones, under 95% being singletons. Sequencing used naive CD8+ T cells from PBMCs. Every receptor here comes from a man aged 18 to 29 in good health. Some clones in this sample may be carry-over from other donors' samples. Each CDR3 is given with its conserved first and last residue. A D gene is named only where the DNA matches it firmly. The size field is filled for only some rows; it gives once, few, many or a size class.

V: TRBV4-1
J: TRBJ2-3
size: NA
D: TRBD1
CDR3: CASSQRTGGDTQYF
DNA: TGCGCCAGCAGCCAAAGGACAGGGGGAGATACGCAGTATTTT

V: TRBV5-8
J: TRBJ1-3
size: NA
D: NA
CDR3: CASSISKISGNTIYF
DNA: TGTGCCAGCAGCATATCAAAGATCTCTGGAAACACCATATATTTT

V: TRBV19
J: TRBJ1-5
size: NA
D: NA
CDR3: CASSMWGVGNQPQHF
DNA: TGTGCCAGTAGTATGTGGGGGGTGGGCAATCAGCCCCAGCATTTT

V: TRBV7-3
J: TRBJ1-3
size: NA
D: TRBD1
CDR3: CASSPNRGAGNTIYF
DNA: TGTGCCAGCAGCCCCAACAGGGGAGCTGGAAACACCATATATTTT

V: TRBV18
J: TRBJ2-5
size: NA
D: TRBD2
CDR3: CASSPPVGGSLETQYF
DNA: TGTGCCAGCTCACCACCGGTAGGCGGGAGCCTGGAGACCCAGTACTTC

V: TRBV6-6
J: TRBJ2-1
size: NA
D: NA
CDR3: CASSYFDGNNEQFF
DNA: TGTGCCAGCAGTTACTTTGATGGGAACAATGAGCAGTTCTTC

V: TRBV27
J: TRBJ2-3
size: NA
D: NA
CDR3: CASSSYGTDTQYF
DNA: TGTGCCAGCAGTTCTTATGGCACAGATACGCAGTATTTT

V: TRBV11-2
J: TRBJ2-6
size: NA
D: NA
CDR3: CASSPLFLVSSGANVLTF
DNA: TGTGCCAGCAGCCCCCTTTTCCTAGTAAGTTCTGGGGCCAACGTCCTGACTTTC

V: TRBV10-1
J: TRBJ2-1
size: NA
D: TRBD1
CDR3: CASSEDRGHEQFF
DNA: TGCGCCAGCAGTGAGGACAGGGGGCATGAGCAGTTCTTC

V: TRBV7-9
J: TRBJ1-3
size: NA
D: TRBD1
CDR3: CASSLSRGSGNTIYF
DNA: TGTGCCAGCAGCTTATCCAGGGGGTCCGGAAACACCATATATTTT

V: TRBV30
J: TRBJ2-3
size: NA
D: NA
CDR3: CAWSLGGGSTDTQYF
DNA: TGTGCCTGGTCACTGGGGGGAGGAAGCACAGATACGCAGTATTTT

V: TRBV21-1
J: TRBJ1-1
size: NA
D: NA
CDR3: CASSVRTGTEAFF
DNA: TGTGCCAGCAGCGTACGCACAGGGACTGAAGCTTTCTTT

V: TRBV2
J: TRBJ1-5
size: NA
D: NA
CDR3: CASTPNRGVNQPQHF
DNA: TGTGCCAGCACCCCAAACCGGGGGGTCAATCAGCCCCAGCATTTT

V: TRBV19
J: TRBJ1-1
size: NA
D: NA
CDR3: CASSPDSMNTEAFF
DNA: TGTGCCAGTAGTCCGGACAGCATGAACACTGAAGCTTTCTTT

V: TRBV28
J: TRBJ2-3
size: NA
D: NA
CDR3: CASSSRTGTDTQYF
DNA: TGTGCCAGCAGTTCGCGGACAGGCACAGATACGCAGTATTTT

V: TRBV7-6
J: TRBJ2-1
size: NA
D: TRBD1
CDR3: CASSLDPGGAGNEQFF
DNA: TGTGCCAGCAGCTTAGACCCAGGGGGCGCCGGAAATGAGCAGTTCTTC

V: TRBV7-7
J: TRBJ1-1
size: NA
D: NA
CDR3: CASSPTVNTEAFF
DNA: TGTGCCAGCAGCCCGACAGTTAACACTGAAGCTTTCTTT

V: TRBV9
J: TRBJ2-2
size: once
D: NA
CDR3: CASSVGTSNTGELFF
DNA: TGTGCCAGCAGCGTAGGGACGTCGAACACCGGGGAGCTGTTTTTT

V: TRBV11-2
J: TRBJ2-5
size: NA
D: TRBD2
CDR3: CASSNRLAEQETQYF
DNA: TGTGCCAGCAGCAACCGACTAGCGGAACAAGAGACCCAGTACTTC

V: TRBV5-4
J: TRBJ1-3
size: NA
D: NA
CDR3: CASSLTRGGGAGNTIYF
DNA: TGTGCCAGCAGCTTGACGCGGGGAGGAGGAGCAGGAAACACCATATATTTT

V: TRBV29-1
J: TRBJ2-7
size: NA
D: TRBD2
CDR3: CSVVAGWNEQYF
DNA: TGCAGCGTTGTAGCGGGTTGGAACGAGCAGTACTTC

V: TRBV27
J: TRBJ2-3
size: NA
D: TRBD2
CDR3: CASSSHASGRAADTQYF
DNA: TGTGCCAGCAGTTCCCATGCTAGCGGGAGGGCCGCAGATACGCAGTATTTT

V: TRBV9
J: TRBJ2-7
size: once
D: TRBD1
CDR3: CASSADTGESYEQYF
DNA: TGTGCCAGCAGCGCCGACACAGGGGAATCCTACGAGCAGTACTTC

V: TRBV27
J: TRBJ2-3
size: once
D: NA
CDR3: CASSPRWRGAQDTQYF
DNA: TGTGCCAGCAGTCCCAGGTGGCGGGGAGCCCAAGATACGCAGTATTTT

V: TRBV5-6
J: TRBJ2-1
size: NA
D: NA
CDR3: CASSPNTGDGQGDEQFF
DNA: TGTGCCAGCAGCCCAAACACTGGGGACGGACAAGGCGATGAGCAGTTCTTC

V: TRBV7-9
J: TRBJ1-2
size: NA
D: NA
CDR3: CASSLDKGPYGYTF
DNA: TGTGCCAGCAGCTTGGACAAGGGTCCTTATGGCTACACCTTC

V: TRBV28
J: TRBJ2-1
size: NA
D: TRBD1
CDR3: CASFIVTGGIYNEQFF
DNA: TGTGCCAGCTTCATCGTTACAGGGGGCATTTACAATGAGCAGTTCTTC

V: TRBV28
J: TRBJ2-7
size: NA
D: NA
CDR3: CASSENRDTLTWYF
DNA: TGTGCCAGCAGTGAGAACCGGGACACACTGACTTGGTACTTC

V: TRBV29-1
J: TRBJ2-2
size: NA
D: NA
CDR3: CSVTGPTLYTGELFF
DNA: TGCAGCGTCACAGGTCCAACTCTTTACACCGGGGAGCTGTTTTTT

V: TRBV28
J: TRBJ2-3
size: NA
D: TRBD1
CDR3: CASRLRGSPPDTQYF
DNA: TGTGCCAGTCGACTCAGGGGGTCCCCACCAGATACGCAGTATTTT